This T cell receptor beta chain was captured in a study of human T cells and chemical hapten exposure. Broader study findings: Among TCRs, those above 1 in 1000 frequency were unaffected by DPC sensitization.

As to time point: patch test 3, about 24 weeks after DPC sensitization. Treatment here: therapeutic diphenylcyclopropenone sensitization with weekly scalp DPC. The CDR3 consists of 13 residues. Trimming pared 5 bases from V and 3 bases from J, leaving 11 bases between. CDR1 and CDR2 (germline): SGHTA, FQGNSA. With regard to this clonotype: What it binds is unknown.

TCRdb re-analysed the RACE reads in MiXCR, keeping a single row per CDR3 protein. Among about 190,000 distinct CDR3 sequences listed, around 23% were seen once. The input for sequencing was whole blood, taken in connection with sensitization to the hapten diphenylcyclopropenone (DPC). The J gene is TRBJ2-7, the V gene TRBV7-2; D is ambiguous. This clonotype was obtained from a woman aged 35 to 49 with alopecia areata. Some clones in this sample may be carry-over from other donors' samples. The CDR3: CASSPSSLYEQYF. CDR3 nucleotides: TGTGCCAGCAGCCCCTCGAGCCTCTACGAGCAGTACTTC.